The entry below gives a single TCR beta chain sequence along with its context. Its antigen is not known. Clones were read by immunoSEQ multiplex PCR, and TCRdb kept only the in-frame ones, dropping some. The sample consists of about 2.3 million clones, under 95% of them appearing once. The sample comes from a study of shared clonotypes between healthy human individuals. Study-wide findings and caveats: A few donors had around 5% of their naive CD4 clonotypes in common. Rarefaction gave evidence that sorted-subset sequencing remained incomplete despite large depth.

The investigators split CD4+ cells into a CD45RA+ naive subset and a CD45RA-negative memory subset. Material for sequencing was naive CD4+ T cells from PBMCs. The subset here: CD45RA+ positively selected. This clonotype was obtained from a man between 18 and 35 years old in good health. Some clones in this sample may be carry-over from other donors' samples.

CDR3: CASSSPKVGGGYTF. The CDR3 nucleotides read TGTGCCAGCAGTTCCCCTAAAGTTGGTGGTGGCTACACCTTC. V usage is TRBV28 and J usage is TRBJ1-2, with D hard to call. The germline V and J ends were trimmed by 4 bases and 7 bases, with 16 bases remaining between them. Germline CDR1 reads MDHEN; CDR2 reads SYDVKM. This CDR3 region has 14 residues.